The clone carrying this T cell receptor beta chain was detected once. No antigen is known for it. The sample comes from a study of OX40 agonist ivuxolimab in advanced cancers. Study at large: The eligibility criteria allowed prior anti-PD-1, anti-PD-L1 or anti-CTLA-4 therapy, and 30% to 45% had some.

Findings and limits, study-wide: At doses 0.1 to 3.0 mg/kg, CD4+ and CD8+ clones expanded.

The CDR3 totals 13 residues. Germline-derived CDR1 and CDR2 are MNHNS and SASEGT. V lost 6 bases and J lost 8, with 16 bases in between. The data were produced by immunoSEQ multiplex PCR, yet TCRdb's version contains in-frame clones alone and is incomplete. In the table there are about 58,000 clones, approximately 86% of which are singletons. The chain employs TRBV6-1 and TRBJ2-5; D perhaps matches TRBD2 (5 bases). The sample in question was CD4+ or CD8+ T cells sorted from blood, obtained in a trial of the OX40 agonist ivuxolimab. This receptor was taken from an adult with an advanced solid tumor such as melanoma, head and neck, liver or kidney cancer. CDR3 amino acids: CASSLERSYTQYF. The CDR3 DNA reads TGTGCCAGCAGCCTGGAGCGGAGCTATACCCAGTACTTC.